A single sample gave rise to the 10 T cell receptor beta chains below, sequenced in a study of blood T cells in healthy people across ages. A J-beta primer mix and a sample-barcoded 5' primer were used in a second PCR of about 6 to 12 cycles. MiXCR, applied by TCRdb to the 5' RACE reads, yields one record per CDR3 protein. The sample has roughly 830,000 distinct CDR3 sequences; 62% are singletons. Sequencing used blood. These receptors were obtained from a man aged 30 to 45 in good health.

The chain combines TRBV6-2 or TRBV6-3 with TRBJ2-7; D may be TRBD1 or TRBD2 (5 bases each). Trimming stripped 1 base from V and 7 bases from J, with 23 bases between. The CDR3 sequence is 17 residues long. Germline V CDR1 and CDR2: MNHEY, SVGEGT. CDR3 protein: CASSYYRGASLRREQYF. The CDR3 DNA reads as TGTGCCAGCAGTTACTATCGAGGGGCTAGCCTCAGGCGGGAGCAGTACTTC.

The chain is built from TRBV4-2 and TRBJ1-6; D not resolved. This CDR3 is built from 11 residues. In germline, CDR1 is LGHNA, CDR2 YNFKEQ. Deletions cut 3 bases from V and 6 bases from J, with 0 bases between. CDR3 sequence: CASSHNSPLHF. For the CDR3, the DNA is TGTGCCAGCAGCCATAATTCACCCCTCCACTTT.

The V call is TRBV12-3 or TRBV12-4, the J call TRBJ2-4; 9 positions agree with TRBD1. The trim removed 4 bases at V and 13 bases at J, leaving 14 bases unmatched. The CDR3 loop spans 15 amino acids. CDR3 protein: CASSYFGTGSSEQYF. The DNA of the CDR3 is TGTGCCAGCAGTTATTTTGGGACAGGGTCGAGTGAGCAGTACTTC.

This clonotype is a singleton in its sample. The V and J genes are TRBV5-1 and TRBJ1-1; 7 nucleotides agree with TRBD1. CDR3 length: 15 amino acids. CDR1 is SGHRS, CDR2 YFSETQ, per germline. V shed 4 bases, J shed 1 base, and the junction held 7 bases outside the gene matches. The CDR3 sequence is CASSIRQGRNTEAFF. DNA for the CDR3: TGCGCCAGCAGCATACGACAGGGACGGAACACTGAAGCTTTCTTT.

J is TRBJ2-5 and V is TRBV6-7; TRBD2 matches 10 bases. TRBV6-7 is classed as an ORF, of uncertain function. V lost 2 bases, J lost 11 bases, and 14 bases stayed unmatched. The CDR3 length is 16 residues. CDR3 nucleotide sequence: TGTGCCAGCAGTTACAATAGCGGGGGGCGACACAATGAGCAGTACTTC. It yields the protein CASSYNSGGRHNEQYF.

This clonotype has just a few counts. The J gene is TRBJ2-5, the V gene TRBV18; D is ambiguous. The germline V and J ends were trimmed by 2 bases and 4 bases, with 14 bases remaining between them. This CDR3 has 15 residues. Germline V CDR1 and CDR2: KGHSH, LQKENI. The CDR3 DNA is TGTGCCAGCTCACCAAGTCTCGACTTTATAGAGACCCAGTACTTC. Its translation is CASSPSLDFIETQYF.

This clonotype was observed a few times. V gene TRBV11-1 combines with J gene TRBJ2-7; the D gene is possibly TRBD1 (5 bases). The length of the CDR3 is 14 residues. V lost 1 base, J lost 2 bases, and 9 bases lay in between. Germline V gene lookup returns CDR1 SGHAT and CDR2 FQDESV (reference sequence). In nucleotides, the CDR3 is TGTGCCAGCAGCTTAGGCTTCAGGGCCTACGAGCAGTACTTC. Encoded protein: CASSLGFRAYEQYF.

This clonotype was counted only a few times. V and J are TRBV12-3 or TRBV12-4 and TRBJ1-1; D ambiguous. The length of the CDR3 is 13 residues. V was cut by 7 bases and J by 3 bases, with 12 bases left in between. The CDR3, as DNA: TGTGCCAGCACCCTAGATGGGGACACTGAAGCTTTCTTT. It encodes CASTLDGDTEAFF.

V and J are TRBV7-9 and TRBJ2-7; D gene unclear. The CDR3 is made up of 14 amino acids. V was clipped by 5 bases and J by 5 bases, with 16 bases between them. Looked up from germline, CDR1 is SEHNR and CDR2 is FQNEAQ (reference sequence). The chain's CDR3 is CASSPGVNSNEQYF. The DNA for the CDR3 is TGTGCCAGCAGCCCTGGGGTAAACTCTAACGAGCAGTACTTC.

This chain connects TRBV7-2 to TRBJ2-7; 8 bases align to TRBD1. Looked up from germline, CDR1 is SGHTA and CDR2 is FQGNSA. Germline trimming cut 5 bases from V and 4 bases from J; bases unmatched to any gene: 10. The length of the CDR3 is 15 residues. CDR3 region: CASSTAGTGVYEQYF. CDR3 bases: TGTGCCAGCAGCACCGCCGGGACAGGAGTATACGAGCAGTACTTC.